This TCR beta chain emerged from a study of identical twins (dated by TCRdb to about 2016). Describing the broader study: TCR alpha and beta repertoires from monozygotic twins, unrelated adults of various ages and cord blood were deep-sequenced to test whether fetal clonotypes persist. To rule out contamination, the twin experiments were replicated at different times with different library preparation protocols. Results the study describes overall, beyond this receptor: Recombination models systematically underestimated out-of-frame TCR alpha sharing in monozygotic twins but agreed with sharing between unrelated individuals. Because the same donors could not be followed over many years, the conclusions relied on cross-sectional statistical analysis. In beta out-of-frame sequences, excess twin sharing was weaker, because having fewer shared sequences lowered the signal-to-noise ratio. Compared with coincidental sharing between unrelated individuals, out-of-frame TCR alpha sequences shared between twins had an excess of sequences with low generation probability. Invariant T cells such as MAIT and iNKT could partly confound zero-insertion analyses, although diverse VJ usage argued against such confounding for most clonotypes. Fewer insertions were carried by abundant cord blood beta clonotypes; a weaker similar trend was observed in young adult naive repertoires, while no such trend was observed in memory repertoires.

All donors were healthy Caucasians. The twin cohort consisted of three pairs of female monozygotic twins, all aged about 18 to 30 years. RNA for TCR libraries was isolated from peripheral blood mononuclear cells. Library preparation used 5' RACE. Sequencing took place on an Illumina HiSeq 2000. A universal primer binding site was added through template switching, and the final cDNA carried a unique molecular identifier so that TCR cDNA molecules could be counted accurately. First-strand cDNA for TCR alpha and beta chains was synthesized from specific primers in the conserved constant-segment region. Each cDNA library was double barcoded, with a SMART-Mk sample barcode plus Illumina barcodes, to control for contamination. TruSeq adapter sequences and Illumina sample barcodes were added in two successive PCR steps. TCR alpha and beta cDNA libraries were sequenced on the Illumina HiSeq platform with custom primers. In the paper's pipeline: MiGEC was used to process raw reads and extract unique molecular identifiers, and MiXCR was used to find CDR3 positions. For each individual, recombination models were inferred using an EM algorithm with the repgenHMM and IGoR tools. Shared clonotypes were analyzed with the tcR package in R, and sharing was normalized by the product of cloneset sizes. Out-of-frame nonproductive sequences were analyzed to study raw recombination free of thymic and clonal selection effects. The public reads were reprocessed in TCRdb via fastp at Q25 and MiXCR, keeping in-frame beta chains. Entries are consolidated by CDR3 protein sequence, retaining the most common genes and DNA. The V and J calls were not made by the authors but by TCRdb's processing. This sample has around 960,000 distinct CDR3 sequences in its table, and around 12% of those were observed once. Jointly, the top ten make up about 1.5% of the sample.

The sample holds a few counts of this clonotype. This receptor's antigen is unknown. Base qualities are not provided; no much larger clone lies one nucleotide away. A distance of 12 bases separates the germline ends of V and J, which lose 7 bases and 7 bases respectively. CDR1 and CDR2 were assigned from the germline V gene as MDHEN and SYDVKM. From its cysteine to its phenylalanine, the CDR3 spans 12 amino acids. This entry keeps only the CDR3 DNA: 36 bases, framed from base 1. The sample was also reused in another study, on yellow fever vaccine responses in identical twins. Taken from the second paper: The T cell response to vaccination in identical twins was reported by the authors to appear partly convergent and partly personalized. In identical twins, the study followed T cell clones that responded to the vaccine with precision.

Rearrangement joined TRBV28 to TRBJ2-3; confidence is insufficient to name the D gene. Sequencing input: PBMCs. This clonotype was sampled from a woman between 18 and 30 years old in good health. The CDR3 corresponds to CASTLGENTQYF. The base sequence is TGTGCCAGCACGTTGGGCGAAAATACGCAGTATTTT.